This T cell receptor beta chain was observed in a study of blood T cell repertoires in COVID-19. Study background: The origin of the acute and convalescent COVID-19 samples was the United States, Italy and Spain. Nucleic acid was either cDNA or gDNA, and it came from T cells, B-cell-depleted T cells, or PBMCs.

Under the authors' procedure: It was from reference gene primer amplification that nucleated cell counts were estimated. Produced via immunoSEQ multiplex PCR; TCRdb's table is partial and in-frame only. The V and J calls and clone size are taken from that table; D and trimming were inferred from the DNA. The repertoire includes 250,000 to 350,000 clones, around four fifths of them detected once, and roughly 1.2% sits in the top ten. Germline-derived CDR1 and CDR2 are KGHDR and SFDVKD. The CDR3 consists of 15 residues. With V trimmed by 4 bases and J by 1 base, 5 bases remained unmatched. Sequenced sample: peripheral blood. V usage is TRBV24-1 and J usage is TRBJ1-2; 7 positions agree with TRBD1. This sequence originates from a woman between 45 and 60 years old with acute or convalescent COVID-19. CDR3 protein: CATSDTGTDNYGYTF. The CDR3 DNA reads as TGTGCCACCAGTGACACCGGGACAGATAACTATGGCTACACCTTC.